This TCR beta chain emerged from a study of blood T cell repertoires in COVID-19 (dated by TCRdb to 2018 to 2021). The study in broad terms: Samples covering the acute and convalescent phases of COVID-19 were provided by collaborators in the United States, Italy and Spain. The prospective study material was composed of cDNA or gDNA derived from T cells, B-cell-depleted T cells, or PBMCs. Subjects who had been exposed to COVID-19, were actively infected with it, or had recovered from it provided the deeply sampled blood TCRbeta repertoires that made up the dataset. The repertoires were released in a freely available public database meant as a resource for research on the immune response to SARS-CoV-2. The samples were drawn from the first 160 participants of the ongoing ImmuneRACE study and from some 1,300 subjects provided by 6 global collaborators. The sample metadata nearly always contained a de-identified subject ID, COVID-19 status, age in years and sex. Where available, HLA class I and class II types were taken from metadata supplied by the sample provider and were not determined by assay-based typing.

What the authors observed across the whole study: The quantity of clinical and demographic metadata differed by source and by participant and was supplied without curation.

This clone was found a few times. Its antigen is not yet known. Base quality data are lacking; no much larger clone is found one base away. TCRbeta CDR3 regions were amplified from genomic DNA by means of the immunoSEQ Assay, a bias-controlled multiplex PCR. The authors' analysis ran thus. Within the assay, amplification of reference gene primers was used to estimate how many nucleated cells each sample contained. To quantify the absolute abundance of each unique TCRbeta CDR3 rearrangement, sequence reads were collapsed and filtered. For each sample, productive Simpson clonality was calculated as the square root of Simpson's diversity index over productive rearrangements. TCRdb's version of the immuneACCESS table is confined to in-frame rearrangements and falls short of the full clone set. An unresolved V gene accounts for under half of the shortfall where checked; the remainder is of unknown origin. V and J calls and clone size follow that table, whereas D and trimming were derived from the DNA. Across this sample there are 250,000 or so clones, with about four fifths seen only once. Clones ranked in the top ten supply roughly 3.4% of the sample.

Each collaborating institution followed its own protocols to collect whole blood in K2EDTA tubes. For TCRbeta analysis, collaborators shipped samples in one of three forms: frozen whole blood, isolated PBMCs, or DNA extracted from either of those sample types. The junction shows trimming of 5 bases on V and 4 bases on J, and the gene matches do not reach 4 bases of it. Measured from the cysteine to the phenylalanine, the CDR3 is 13 residues long. Only the CDR3 DNA stays, 39 bases, in frame from base 1. Reading the germline V gene gives CDR1 SGHTS and CDR2 YDEGEE. Sequencing was performed on peripheral blood. This receptor was obtained from a woman aged 18-29 years with acute or convalescent COVID-19. The chain couples TRBV5-8 to TRBJ2-3, with 7 junctional bases fitting TRBD1. Here the CDR3 is given as CASRLTGSDTQYF. The nucleotide sequence is TGTGCCAGCAGACTGACAGGGTCAGATACGCAGTATTTT. The entire variable domain, with the stretches around the CDR3 drawn from the reference TRBV5-8 and TRBJ2-3 proteins, is EAGVTQSPTHLIKTRGQQATLRCSPISGHTSVYWYQQALGLGLQFLLWYDEGEERNRGNFPPRFSGRQFPNYSSELNVNALELEDSALYLCASRLTGSDTQYFGPGTRLTVL.